The T cell receptor beta chain under discussion was sequenced for a study of shared clonotypes between healthy human individuals. Researchers ran the assay at a deep level. The authors distributed each subset's genomic DNA evenly over several immunoSEQ plates. Sequencing used immunoSEQ multiplex PCR; TCRdb keeps in-frame clones, though not all of them. The profile covers approximately 2.1 million clones, with 80% to 95% appearing a single time and roughly 0.36% taken by the ten largest. This CDR3 spans 16 amino acids. Trimming removed 6 bases from V and 10 bases from J, with 25 bases in between. Germline assignment: CDR1 MDHEN and CDR2 SYDVKM. Only Caucasian adults living in Nashville, Tennessee made up the donor group.

The specimen sequenced was naive CD4+ T cells from PBMCs. The subset: CD45RA+ positively selected. V usage is TRBV28 and J usage is TRBJ2-1; the D gene could be TRBD1 or TRBD2 (5 bases each). This TCR was recovered from a man younger than 35 in good health. Some clones in this sample may be carry-over from other donors' samples. The CDR3 DNA reads as TGTGCCAGCAGGATTGTGGGGGTTTCAGGGCAATGGGAGCAGTTCTTC. It translates to CASRIVGVSGQWEQFF.